One sample yielded the 29 T cell receptor beta chains listed below, sequenced in a study of molecular identifiers for immune sequencing clone quantification. One entry per CDR3 protein, called by TCRdb with MiXCR from the PCR reads. Of approximately 670,000 distinct CDR3 sequences detected, around 20% appear once; the ten largest clones hold 0.85%. Sequencing used naive CD8+ T cells from blood, with Jurkat cell RNA spiked in. Subset indicated: FACS-sorted CD8+CD4-CCR7+CD45RA+ naive T cells. These TCRs come from a human donor in good health. Some libraries in this study had Jurkat cell RNA spiked in.

Notes on this clonotype: A read error may explain this, as a much larger clone is one base away. The chain links TRBV28 to TRBJ2-1, with D possibly being TRBD1 or TRBD2 (6 bases each). This CDR3 comprises 15 residues. The germline V gene encodes CDR1 MDHEN and CDR2 SYDVKM. As DNA, the CDR3 is TGTGCCAGCATTCCCGCGGGACATCCCTACAATGAGCGGTTCTTC. As protein: CASIPAGHPYNERFF.

This clonotype was counted ten times or more. The chain uses TRBV30 and TRBJ1-1; no firm D call. V shed 2 bases and J shed 7 bases, with 5 bases lying between them. This CDR3 has 10 amino acids. Germline V gene sequence: CDR1 GTSNPN, CDR2 SVGIG (reference sequence). In DNA, the CDR3 is TGTGCCTGGAGTACGATTGAAGCTTTCTTT. Translating it yields CAWSTIEAFF. Filled out from reference TRBV30 and TRBJ1-1, the complete variable domain reads SQTIHQWPATLVQPVGSPLSLECTVEGTSNPNLYWYRQAAGRGLQLLFYSVGIGQISSEVPQNLSASRPQDRQFILSSKKLLLSDSGFYLCAWSTIEAFFGQGTRLTVV.

This chain links TRBV4-1 with TRBJ2-5; either TRBD1 or TRBD2 may fit D (6 bases each). The length of the CDR3 is 17 residues. V shed 0 bases and J shed 4 bases, with 18 bases lying between them. Germline V gene lookup returns CDR1 MGHRA and CDR2 YSYEKL. CDR3 coding DNA: TGCGCCAGCAGCCAAGAAACGGCTCGGGGGCGGGGAGAGACCCAGTACTTC. Encoded protein: CASSQETARGRGETQYF.

This clonotype was seen many times. The chain carries TRBV20-1 and TRBJ2-7, with D perhaps being TRBD1 or TRBD2 (5 bases each). The CDR3 covers 17 residues. CDR1 DFQATT and CDR2 SNEGSKA come from the germline V gene (reference sequence). V lost 0 bases, J lost 7 bases, and 25 bases lay in between. CDR3 residues: CSARDPRGSRPGREQYF. CDR3 coding DNA: TGCAGTGCTAGAGATCCCCGGGGCAGTCGGCCGGGTAGGGAGCAGTACTTC.

Worth noting for this clonotype: Being one base from a much bigger clone, this may be a read error. V usage is TRBV4-3 and J usage is TRBJ2-5, with a tentative D call TRBD2 (5 bases). The CDR3 consists of 14 residues. The germline V gene has CDR1 LGHNA and CDR2 YSLEER. The CDR3 nucleotides are TGCGCCAGCAGCCAAGAGGGAGAAGAAGAGACCCAGCACTTC. It yields the protein CASSQEGEEETQHF.

This clonotype has at least ten counts. This chain uses TRBV7-9 with TRBJ2-7, with D tentatively TRBD1 (5 bases). CDR3 length: 15 amino acids. Germline V gene sequence: CDR1 SEHNR, CDR2 FQNEAQ (reference sequence). V lost 3 bases to trimming and J lost 3 bases, with 15 bases between them. The chain's CDR3 is CASSLGRNFNYEQYF. The CDR3 nucleotides read TGTGCCAGCAGCTTGGGGCGGAACTTCAACTACGAGCAGTACTTC.

The table lists this clonotype with many counts. This sequence joins TRBV19 and TRBJ1-5, with D possibly matching TRBD1 (5 bases). Germline-derived CDR1 and CDR2 are LNHDA and SQIVND (reference sequence). This CDR3 contains 14 residues. V was cut by 3 bases and J by 6 bases, with 12 bases left in between. The CDR3 nucleotides are TGTGCCAGTAGTATGAGTCAGGGTGGTCAGCCCCAGCATTTT. Translated, it gives CASSMSQGGQPQHF.

This clonotype was observed many times. The chain couples TRBV4-3 to TRBJ2-2, with a possible D match to TRBD1 (8 bases). Between the trimmed V and J ends, which lost 2 bases and 5 bases, there was a span of 12 bases. In germline, CDR1 is LGHNA, CDR2 YSLEER. The CDR3 runs to 15 residues. CDR3 loop: CASSQHRGGTGELFF. For the CDR3, the DNA is TGCGCCAGCAGCCAACACAGGGGGGGGACCGGGGAGCTGTTTTTT.

This clonotype was counted a few times. CDR3 region: CASSPTPPDSVLGEQYF. The CDR3 nucleotides read TGTGCCAGCAGCCCAACCCCTCCTGACTCTGTTCTCGGCGAGCAGTACTTC. The chain combines TRBV12-3 or TRBV12-4 with TRBJ2-7; D unresolved. CDR3 length: 17 amino acids. V lost 6 bases and J lost 6, with 27 bases in between.

The sample holds many counts of this clonotype. CDR3 sequence: CASSLSQGEAFF. DNA of the CDR3: TGTGCCAGCAGCTTATCCCAGGGTGAAGCTTTCTTT. The V call is TRBV7-2, the J call TRBJ1-1; tentative D call: TRBD1 (5 bases). This CDR3 region has 12 residues. Germline V gene lookup returns CDR1 SGHTA and CDR2 FQGNSA. The V end was cut by 2 bases, the J end by 7 bases, with 8 bases between.

On this clonotype itself: A junction boundary mismatches the germline segment, possibly from a read error. This chain connects TRBV30 to TRBJ2-7, with a weak D call TRBD2 (6 bases). This CDR3 is 11 amino acids long. In germline, CDR1 is GTSNPN, CDR2 SVGIG (reference sequence). The CDR3 DNA is TGTGCAGCGGGTCCCTCCTACGGGCAGTACTTC. Amino acids: CAAGPSYGQYF.

This clonotype was found many times. This rearrangement joins TRBV24-1 to TRBJ1-1, with D unresolved. CDR3 length: 14 amino acids. V shed 0 bases and J shed 5 bases, with 9 bases lying between them. The germline V gene encodes CDR1 KGHDR and CDR2 SFDVKD. CDR3 sequence: CATSDLQIGTEAFF. The CDR3 DNA sequence: TGTGCCACCAGTGATTTGCAAATCGGGACTGAAGCTTTCTTT.

On this clonotype: No conserved phenylalanine or tryptophan is present at the end of the CDR3, so a read error is the likely explanation. This chain joins TRBV24-1 and TRBJ2-1; no reliable D call. V lost 3 bases and J lost 1, with 15 bases in between. The CDR3 has 17 amino acids. The germline V gene encodes CDR1 KGHDR and CDR2 SFDVKD. CDR3 residues: CATSDAPRASSYNEQFS. CDR3 nucleotides: TGTGCCACCAGTGATGCCCCTCGGGCAAGTTCCTACAATGAGCAGTTCTCC.

On this clonotype: A clone one base away is much larger, so this may be a read error. The CDR3 does not end in the conserved phenylalanine or tryptophan, so this is likely a read error. V gene TRBV27 combines with J gene TRBJ2-1, with 11 bases aligning to TRBD2. The J segment lost 7 bases and the V segment lost 7 bases, leaving 3 bases of the junction unmatched. Germline CDR1 reads MNHEY; CDR2 reads SMNVEV (reference sequence). The CDR3 is 13 amino acids. CDR3 protein: CASKLAGVNEQFL. DNA of the CDR3: TGTGCCAGCAAACTAGCGGGGGTTAATGAGCAGTTCCTC.

In this sample, this clonotype turned up once. This CDR3 is missing its conserved last phenylalanine or tryptophan, likely due to a read error. The chain carries TRBV4-3 and TRBJ1-2; D remains unclear. V was cut by 0 bases and J by 4 bases, with 21 bases left in between. The germline CDR1 and CDR2 sequences are LGHNA and YSLEER. CDR3 size: 18 residues. CDR3 in DNA: TGCGCCAGCAGCCAAGACGTACCCAGAGGATCAGTCGCCTATGGCTACACCTAC. As protein: CASSQDVPRGSVAYGYTY.

In its sample, this clonotype was seen many times. The V and J genes are TRBV4-1 and TRBJ1-5; tentative D call: TRBD1 (5 bases). Germline values: CDR1 MGHRA, CDR2 YSYEKL. The ends were cut back, 0 bases at V and 7 bases at J, with 13 bases in the middle. The CDR3 is made up of 15 amino acids. CDR3 residues: CASSQDRGSKQPQHF. CDR3 in DNA: TGCGCCAGCAGCCAAGATCGGGGGTCGAAACAGCCCCAGCATTTT.

On this clonotype itself: A much bigger clone sits one base away, suggesting this may be a read error. The chain carries TRBV20-1 and TRBJ2-5, with D unclear. Germline V CDR1 and CDR2: DFQATT, SNEGSKA (reference sequence). The CDR3 has 13 residues. The V end was cut by 1 base, the J end by 4 bases, with 10 bases between. Written as DNA, the CDR3 is TGCAGTGCTAGAGCTGGACCTCGAGAGACCCAGTACTTC. It specifies CSARAGPRETQYF.

V gene TRBV19 combines with J gene TRBJ2-1, with D perhaps matching TRBD1 (5 bases). V shed 1 base and J shed 13 bases, with 14 bases lying between them. The V gene's germline CDR1 is LNHDA and CDR2 SQIVND (reference sequence). There are 13 residues in the CDR3. CDR3 sequence reads: CASSIGGSPRQFF. In DNA, the CDR3 is TGTGCCAGTAGTATAGGGGGCAGCCCTAGACAGTTCTTC. The complete variable domain, with remaining parts taken from reference TRBV19 and TRBJ2-1, reads DGGITQSPKYLFRKEGQNVTLSCEQNLNHDAMYWYRQDPGQGLRLIYYSQIVNDFQKGDIAEGYSVSREKKESFPLTVTSAQKNPTAFYLCASSIGGSPRQFFGPGTRLTVL.

Points on this clonotype: A clone one base away is much larger, so this may be a read error. The CDR3 does not end in the conserved phenylalanine or tryptophan, so this is likely a read error. The chain uses TRBV20-1 and TRBJ1-1; D unresolved. Germline CDR1 reads DFQATT; CDR2 reads SNEGSKA (reference sequence). V gave up 5 bases and J gave up 0 bases, with 16 bases separating them. This CDR3 is built from 15 residues. The CDR3 spells CSAAESGAMNTEAFL. DNA of the CDR3: TGCAGTGCTGCCGAATCCGGAGCCATGAACACTGAAGCTTTCCTT.

This chain joins TRBV4-3 and TRBJ2-2; no definite D call. V dropped 3 bases and J dropped 1 base, with 6 bases sitting between them. CDR3 size: 14 residues. Germline V CDR1 and CDR2: LGHNA, YSLEER. DNA of the CDR3: TGCGCCAGCAGCCAGAATCGGAACACCGGGGAGCTGTTTTTT. Translating gives CASSQNRNTGELFF.

This clonotype was observed at least ten times. The J gene is TRBJ2-1, the V gene TRBV29-1; D might be TRBD2 (6 bases). V lost 2 bases to trimming and J lost 0 bases, with 8 bases between them. This CDR3 comprises 14 residues. Looked up from germline, CDR1 is SQVTM and CDR2 is ANQGSEA. The CDR3 reads CSVESLASYNEQFF. CDR3 bases: TGCAGCGTTGAATCACTAGCCTCCTACAATGAGCAGTTCTTC.

A remark on this clonotype: This may be a read error: a much more frequent sequence differs by one nucleotide. Given the absence of the conserved phenylalanine or tryptophan at the CDR3 end, a read error is likely. This chain links TRBV12-3 or TRBV12-4 with TRBJ2-5; TRBD2 matches at 7 bases. This CDR3 has 16 amino acids. V trimming: 5 bases; J trimming: 2 bases; junction bases outside the gene matches: 11. CDR3 amino acids: CASSPEGRANQETQYL. CDR3 nucleotide sequence: TGTGCCAGCAGTCCCGAAGGGAGGGCAAATCAAGAGACCCAGTACCTC.

Comments on this clonotype: A much larger clone differs from this one at a single base, so this may be a read error. The gene calls are TRBV6-1 and TRBJ1-1; D gene ambiguous. CDR1 is MNHNS and CDR2 is SASEGT in the germline V gene. The V end was cut by 3 bases, the J end by 0 bases, with 23 bases between. There are 19 residues in the CDR3. The CDR3 reads CASSEFAGSTRPVNTEAFF. In DNA form, the CDR3 reads TGTGCCAGCAGTGAGTTCGCGGGTTCGACAAGACCGGTGAACACTGAAGCTTTCTTT.

This clonotype was detected once. Mismatch with germline at one junction end may stem from a read error. V is TRBV2 and J is TRBJ2-2; 9 nucleotides align to TRBD1. The CDR3 is made up of 14 amino acids. Germline CDR1 and CDR2: SNHLY and FYNNEI. This CDR3 is CASIGTGITGEPFF. CDR3 DNA: TGTGCCAGCATCGGGACAGGGATCACCGGGGAGCCGTTTTTT. The variable domain in full, with the rest retrieved from reference TRBV2 and TRBJ2-2, is EPEVTQTPSHQVTQMGQEVILRCVPISNHLYFYWYRQILGQKVEFLVSFYNNEISEKSEIFDDQFSVERPDGSNFTLKIRSTKLEDSAMYFCASIGTGITGEPFFGEGSRLTVL.

The rearrangement joins TRBV20-1 to TRBJ1-2; 10 nucleotides match TRBD1. Unmatched junction bases numbered 14, after V lost 5 bases and J lost 5 bases. The CDR3 sequence is 16 residues long. Germline CDR1 reads DFQATT; CDR2 reads SNEGSKA (reference sequence). The CDR3 loop reads CSAPGQGPAGGYGYTF. The CDR3 nucleotides read TGCAGTGCTCCGGGACAGGGGCCGGCCGGTGGATATGGCTACACCTTC.

This clonotype showed up just once. The J gene is TRBJ2-4, the V gene TRBV20-1; D might be TRBD1 or TRBD2, each matching 5 bases. V dropped 0 bases and J dropped 0 bases, with 9 bases sitting between them. Germline V gene lookup returns CDR1 DFQATT and CDR2 SNEGSKA (reference sequence). The CDR3 spans 15 residues. The CDR3, as DNA: TGCAGTGCTAGAGAAGTGGGGGAAGCCAAAAACATTCAGTACTTC. Protein sequence: CSAREVGEAKNIQYF.

Worth noting for this clonotype: It may be a read error: a sequence one base away is much more abundant. The chain uses TRBV9 and TRBJ1-2; no firm D call. This CDR3 contains 14 residues. Germline V gene lookup returns CDR1 SGDLS and CDR2 YYNGEE. The CDR3, as DNA: TGTGCCAGCGGCGTAGATGTGGCTAACTATGGCTACACCTTC. Its protein is CASGVDVANYGYTF.

This clonotype has at least ten counts. This chain links TRBV29-1 with TRBJ1-1; D not resolved. CDR1 is SQVTM, CDR2 ANQGSEA, per germline. Deletions cut 2 bases from V and 1 base from J, with 11 bases between. The CDR3 contains 14 residues. The DNA for the CDR3 is TGCAGCGTTGAAATCGGACGGGAGAACACTGAAGCTTTCTTT. It codes for CSVEIGRENTEAFF.

The table lists this clonotype with a few counts. The chain employs TRBV14 and TRBJ2-1; 12 bases line up with TRBD1. The length of the CDR3 is 17 residues. Germline CDR1 is SGHDN and CDR2 is FVKESK. Trimming took 4 bases from V and 10 from J; bases not matched to a gene: 14. CDR3 in amino acids: CASSRLGQGAVSVEQFF. The CDR3 DNA follows: TGTGCCAGCAGCCGACTGGGACAGGGGGCGGTATCTGTGGAGCAGTTCTTC.